Following are 28 T cell receptor beta chains from one sample sequenced in a study of blood T cell repertoires in COVID-19. Assay: immunoSEQ multiplex PCR; the TCRdb copy retains only in-frame clones and omits some. The data hold about 230,000 clones, with just over 85% observed a single time. The source material was peripheral blood. These receptor sequences come from a man aged 50-60 years with COVID-19, enrolled during active disease.

This clone turned up a few times. The genes are TRBV11-3 and TRBJ1-3; weak D call: TRBD1 (6 bases). V was clipped by 5 bases and J by 3 bases, with 11 bases between them. CDR3 length: 14 residues. Germline lookup yields CDR1 SGHNT and CDR2 YENEEA. CDR3 bases: TGTGCCAGCAGCCTCGGACAGTTTGGAAACACCATATATTTT. Translation gives CASSLGQFGNTIYF.

This chain links TRBV9 with TRBJ2-3; the match to TRBD1 covers 7 bases. V lost 3 bases and J lost 7; bases outside the gene matches: 8. This CDR3 has 14 residues. CDR1 is SGDLS and CDR2 is YYNGEE in the germline V gene. This CDR3 reads CASSAQTGPNTQYF. CDR3 sequence (DNA): TGTGCCAGCAGCGCCCAGACAGGGCCCAATACGCAGTATTTT. Using reference TRBV9 and TRBJ2-3 for the parts outside the CDR3, the full variable domain is DSGVTQTPKHLITATGQRVTLRCSPRSGDLSVYWYQQSLDQGLQFLIQYYNGEERAKGNILERFSAQQFPDLHSELNLSSLELGDSALYFCASSAQTGPNTQYFGPGTRLTVL.

This sequence joins TRBV6-2 or TRBV6-3 and TRBJ2-2; weak D call: TRBD1 (5 bases). V was pared by 5 bases and J by 3 bases, with 10 bases between. CDR3 length: 14 amino acids. Germline assignment: CDR1 MNHEY and CDR2 SVGEGT. The CDR3 reads CASSSRVYTGELFF. DNA of the CDR3: TGTGCCAGCAGTAGCAGGGTTTACACCGGGGAGCTGTTTTTT.

The V gene is TRBV19, the J gene TRBJ2-5; D is undetermined. Germline values: CDR1 LNHDA, CDR2 SQIVND (reference sequence). There are 14 residues in the CDR3. The V end lost 2 bases, the J end lost 5 bases, and 12 bases lay between the germline ends. The chain's CDR3 is CASSISSQAETQYF. The CDR3 DNA reads as TGTGCCAGTAGTATATCGTCCCAAGCGGAGACCCAGTACTTC. The whole variable domain, remainder taken from reference TRBV19 and TRBJ2-5, is DGGITQSPKYLFRKEGQNVTLSCEQNLNHDAMYWYRQDPGQGLRLIYYSQIVNDFQKGDIAEGYSVSREKKESFPLTVTSAQKNPTAFYLCASSISSQAETQYFGPGTRLLVL.

This chain links TRBV2 with TRBJ1-5; unclear D gene. The V and J ends lost 5 bases and 2 bases respectively, with 13 bases between them. Germline lookup yields CDR1 SNHLY and CDR2 FYNNEI. This CDR3 is 15 amino acids long. CDR3 sequence: CASSSESGGNQPQHF. As DNA, the CDR3 is TGTGCCAGCAGTTCGGAATCGGGTGGCAATCAGCCCCAGCATTTT.

The V gene is TRBV28, the J gene TRBJ2-7; 12 bases are shared with TRBD2. After removal of 4 bases from V and 4 bases from J, the junction contained 8 bases not matched to a gene. Per the germline V gene, CDR1 is MDHEN and CDR2 is SYDVKM. The CDR3 is 16 amino acids. The CDR3 bases are TGTGCCAGCAGTTCCCCCCCGGGACTAGCGGGTTACGAGCAGTACTTC. This sequence encodes CASSSPPGLAGYEQYF.

This clone has a count of ten or more. The chain combines TRBV4-1 with TRBJ1-6; 8 bases match TRBD1. There are 14 residues in the CDR3. Germline lookup yields CDR1 MGHRA and CDR2 YSYEKL. V was clipped by 4 bases and J by 7 bases; unmatched bases: 3. The CDR3 DNA reads as TGCGCCAGCAGCCTCCGACAGGGGAATTCACCCCTCCACTTT. Translated, it gives CASSLRQGNSPLHF.

The chain links TRBV4-1 to TRBJ1-5; possibly TRBD1 for D (5 bases). Germline CDR1 is MGHRA and CDR2 is YSYEKL. The V and J ends lost 1 base and 7 bases respectively, with 17 bases between them. The CDR3 is made up of 16 amino acids. The CDR3 DNA sequence: TGCGCCAGCAGCCAAGTCCCATCCGGGGGTGGCCAGCCCCAGCATTTT. Translation gives CASSQVPSGGGQPQHF.

The V gene is TRBV5-4, the J gene TRBJ1-3; D unclear. CDR1 and CDR2 (germline): SGHNT, YYREEE (reference sequence). V lost 4 bases, J lost 0 bases, and 8 bases lay in between. This CDR3 has 14 residues. CDR3 sequence: CASSEEFSGNTIYF. The CDR3 region has the DNA TGTGCCAGCAGCGAGGAGTTCTCTGGAAACACCATATATTTT.

The chain carries TRBV5-1 and TRBJ2-2; 12 nucleotides match TRBD2. CDR3 length: 19 amino acids. Germline CDR1 and CDR2: SGHRS and YFSETQ. Trimming at V came to 0 bases and at J to 5 bases, leaving 11 bases not matched to a gene. The CDR3 sequence is CASSLELVLAGGGTGELFF. Written as DNA, the CDR3 is TGCGCCAGCAGCTTGGAACTTGTACTAGCGGGAGGTGGAACCGGGGAGCTGTTTTTT.

This CDR3 is CASSSRQGQIYGYTF. The CDR3 region has the DNA TGTGCCAGCAGCAGCCGACAGGGGCAAATCTATGGCTACACCTTC. The chain combines TRBV6-2 or TRBV6-3 with TRBJ1-2; TRBD1 matches at 8 bases. CDR1 is MNHEY, CDR2 SVGEGT, per germline. Losses at the gene ends were 6 bases for V and 4 bases for J; bases not matched to a gene: 10. The CDR3 consists of 15 residues.

V and J are TRBV5-5 and TRBJ1-3, with a tentative D call TRBD1 (5 bases). This CDR3 region has 15 residues. Trimming shortened V by 5 bases and J by 0 bases, and 12 bases separated the two germline ends. The germline CDR1 and CDR2 sequences are SGHKS and YYEKEE (reference sequence). The CDR3 nucleotides read TGTGCCAGCAGTCAAGGACACCACTCTGGAAACACCATATATTTT. Translating it yields CASSQGHHSGNTIYF.

The CDR3 nucleotides read TGTGCCAGCAGTGAGGCTAGCTGGTACGAGCAGTACTTC. It codes for CASSEASWYEQYF. The V and J genes are TRBV2 and TRBJ2-7; a weak D match, TRBD2 (5 bases). Deletions cut 3 bases from V and 4 bases from J, with 10 bases between. The CDR3 loop spans 13 amino acids. Germline loops: CDR1 SNHLY, CDR2 FYNNEI.

This rearrangement joins TRBV29-1 to TRBJ2-3; D perhaps matches TRBD2 (6 bases). Germline CDR1 is SQVTM and CDR2 is ANQGSEA. Trimming took 5 bases from V and 2 from J, leaving 17 bases between them. The CDR3 runs to 15 residues. CDR3 nucleotide sequence: TGCAGCGTTAGGTTGGGGGGAGCGCTCACAGATACGCAGTATTTT. Translation: CSVRLGGALTDTQYF.

This chain connects TRBV3-1 (or the pseudogene TRBV3-2) to TRBJ1-1; TRBD1 might be the D (5 bases). The CDR3 covers 15 residues. V shed 4 bases and J shed 3 bases, with 15 bases lying between them. Germline lookup yields CDR1 LGHDT and CDR2 YNNKEL (reference sequence). The CDR3 sequence: CASSPRQKGDTEAFF. CDR3 nucleotides: TGTGCCAGCAGCCCACGACAGAAAGGGGACACTGAAGCTTTCTTT.

CDR3 sequence reads: CASSFTGNTEAFF. The CDR3 nucleotides read TGTGCCAGCAGCTTTACAGGGAACACTGAAGCTTTCTTT. The chain employs TRBV7-2 and TRBJ1-1; D possibly corresponds to TRBD1 (5 bases). Germline values: CDR1 SGHTA, CDR2 FQGNSA. The CDR3 is 13 residues long. Trimming removed 3 bases at V and 1 base at J, with 6 bases between.

The rearrangement links TRBV10-1 to TRBJ2-3; 7 bases are a match to TRBD2. Trimming cost V 0 bases and J 1 base; bases outside gene matches: 7. Germline-derived CDR1 and CDR2 are WNHNN and SYGVQD (reference sequence). The CDR3 length is 17 residues. CDR3 region: CASSESWGGRCTDTQYF. The CDR3 coding sequence is TGCGCCAGCAGTGAGTCTTGGGGGGGGAGGTGCACAGATACGCAGTATTTT.

The chain recombines TRBV18 with TRBJ2-2, with TRBD2 matching over 7 bases. Per the germline V gene, CDR1 is KGHSH and CDR2 is LQKENI. The CDR3 is 15 amino acids. J gave up 4 bases and V 6 bases, and 8 bases lay outside the gene matches. CDR3 residues: CASSLAAASTGELFF. The CDR3 nucleotides are TGTGCCAGCTCGCTAGCGGCCGCGAGCACCGGGGAGCTGTTTTTT.

The chain links TRBV15 to TRBJ2-1, with 12 bases that match TRBD1. V was pared by 3 bases and J by 5 bases, with 2 bases of the junction left unmatched. The CDR3 is 15 amino acids. Germline CDR1 reads LNHNV; CDR2 reads YYDKDF (reference sequence). CDR3 DNA: TGTGCCACCAGCAGGGGACAGGGGGCAAACAATGAGCAGTTCTTC. Its translation: CATSRGQGANNEQFF.

Only a few counts were recorded for this clone. The J gene is TRBJ2-1, the V gene TRBV7-9, with 8 bases that match TRBD2. Germline V gene lookup returns CDR1 SEHNR and CDR2 FQNEAQ (reference sequence). This CDR3 region has 16 residues. With 5 bases clipped from V and 8 bases from J, the junction kept 14 bases outside the gene matches. The CDR3 DNA sequence: TGTGCCAGCAGCCCATTACCGGGACTAGGTATCTATGAGCAGTTCTTC. It yields the protein CASSPLPGLGIYEQFF. The complete variable domain, with remaining parts taken from reference TRBV7-9 and TRBJ2-1, reads DTGVSQNPRHKITKRGQNVTFRCDPISEHNRLYWYRQTLGQGPEFLTYFQNEAQLEKSRLLSDRFSAERPKGSFSTLEIQRTEQGDSAMYLCASSPLPGLGIYEQFFGPGTRLTVL.

The chain links TRBV7-3 to TRBJ2-7, with D unclear. The germline V and J ends were trimmed by 1 base and 6 bases, with 16 bases remaining between them. CDR3 length: 15 residues. In germline, CDR1 is SGHTA, CDR2 FQGTGA. DNA for the CDR3: TGTGCCAGCAGCTTAAAAGGTCCGAGCGACCTCGAGCAGTACTTC. As protein: CASSLKGPSDLEQYF.

The chain recombines TRBV7-9 with TRBJ1-4, with a tentative D call TRBD1 (5 bases). This CDR3 spans 14 amino acids. Between the trimmed V and J ends, which lost 4 bases and 0 bases, there was a span of 6 bases. Germline CDR1 is SEHNR and CDR2 is FQNEAQ (reference sequence). The CDR3 DNA follows: TGTGCCAGCAGCTGGACATCAACTAATGAAAAACTGTTTTTT. Translation gives CASSWTSTNEKLFF.

The V gene is TRBV29-1, the J gene TRBJ2-2; TRBD1 is a possible D gene (6 bases). The CDR3 is 14 residues long. Germline CDR1 and CDR2: SQVTM and ANQGSEA. V lost 4 bases and J 0 bases, leaving 9 bases between the germline ends. The CDR3 DNA reads TGCAGCGTTGGACAGGCCGCGAACACCGGGGAGCTGTTTTTT. It yields the protein CSVGQAANTGELFF.

This chain joins TRBV11-2 and TRBJ1-5, with D possibly matching TRBD1 (5 bases). The CDR3 loop spans 15 amino acids. Per germline, CDR1 SGHAT and CDR2 FQNNGV. The V end lost 3 bases, the J end lost 3 bases, and 12 bases lay between the germline ends. The DNA of the CDR3 is TGTGCCAGCAGCTTCGGTGGGGCAGACAATCAGCCCCAGCATTTT. It specifies CASSFGGADNQPQHF.

This clone was recorded only once. J is TRBJ2-1 and V is TRBV7-2; a weak D match, TRBD2 (5 bases). Germline values: CDR1 SGHTA, CDR2 FQGNSA. The V gene lost 8 bases and the J gene lost 7 bases, with 18 bases spanning the gap. This CDR3 contains 14 residues. The CDR3 DNA sequence: TGTGCCAGCCGCGGCCTAGCAAGGTCAAATGAGCAGTTCTTC. Amino acid sequence: CASRGLARSNEQFF. The variable domain in full, with the rest retrieved from reference TRBV7-2 and TRBJ2-1, is GAGVSQSPSNKVTEKGKDVELRCDPISGHTALYWYRQSLGQGLEFLIYFQGNSAPDKSGLPSDRFSAERTGGSVSTLTIQRTQQEDSAVYLCASRGLARSNEQFFGPGTRLTVL.

The gene calls are TRBV4-3 and TRBJ2-4, with 10 bases fitting TRBD2. This CDR3 spans 21 amino acids. Germline assignment: CDR1 LGHNA and CDR2 YSLEER. V trimming: 0 bases; J trimming: 0 bases; junction bases outside the gene matches: 14. As DNA, the CDR3 is TGCGCCAGCAGCCAAGATCTTATGGCTAGCGGGGGCCACCTAGCCAAAAACATTCAGTACTTC. It encodes CASSQDLMASGGHLAKNIQYF.

The chain employs TRBV7-3 and TRBJ1-1; perhaps TRBD1 as D (6 bases). V shed 5 bases and J shed 1 base, with 11 bases lying between them. Looked up from germline, CDR1 is SGHTA and CDR2 is FQGTGA. The CDR3 covers 14 residues. The CDR3 bases are TGTGCCAGCAGCCAGGGACAACCGAACACTGAAGCTTTCTTT. Translation: CASSQGQPNTEAFF.

V is TRBV12-3 or TRBV12-4 and J is TRBJ2-3; perhaps TRBD2 as D (6 bases). CDR3 size: 13 residues. V was cut by 6 bases and J by 3 bases, with 10 bases left in between. The CDR3 DNA reads as TGTGCCAGCAGCCGGGGGAGGACAGATACGCAGTATTTT. This sequence encodes CASSRGRTDTQYF.